Listed here is a single TCR beta chain. No antigen is known for it. Germline V CDR1 and CDR2: SGHAT, FQNNGV. This CDR3 region has 15 residues. J lost 12 bases, V lost 3 bases, and 12 bases had no gene match. The data originate from a study of vaccination and CD4 T cells after COVID-19. Described treatment: approximately 9-day PBMC culture with coronavirus spike peptide pools or control peptides (ViraFEST assay). Sequencing of cultured CD4+ T cell DNA used the Oncomine TCR Beta short-read assay. TCRdb analysed the PCR reads with MiXCR anew, one entry per CDR3 protein. In the table there are about 9,600 distinct CDR3 sequences, about 33% of which are singletons.

This sample comprised CD4+ T cells from blood, cultured in vitro, obtained after SARS-CoV-2 vaccination. The chain joins TRBV11-2 to TRBJ2-1, with TRBD2 identical over 9 bases. This TCR derives from a human donor who had recovered from COVID-19. CDR3 residues: CASSFGLAGIPLQFF. In DNA form, the CDR3 reads TGTGCCAGCAGCTTCGGCCTAGCGGGGATCCCCCTGCAGTTCTTC.